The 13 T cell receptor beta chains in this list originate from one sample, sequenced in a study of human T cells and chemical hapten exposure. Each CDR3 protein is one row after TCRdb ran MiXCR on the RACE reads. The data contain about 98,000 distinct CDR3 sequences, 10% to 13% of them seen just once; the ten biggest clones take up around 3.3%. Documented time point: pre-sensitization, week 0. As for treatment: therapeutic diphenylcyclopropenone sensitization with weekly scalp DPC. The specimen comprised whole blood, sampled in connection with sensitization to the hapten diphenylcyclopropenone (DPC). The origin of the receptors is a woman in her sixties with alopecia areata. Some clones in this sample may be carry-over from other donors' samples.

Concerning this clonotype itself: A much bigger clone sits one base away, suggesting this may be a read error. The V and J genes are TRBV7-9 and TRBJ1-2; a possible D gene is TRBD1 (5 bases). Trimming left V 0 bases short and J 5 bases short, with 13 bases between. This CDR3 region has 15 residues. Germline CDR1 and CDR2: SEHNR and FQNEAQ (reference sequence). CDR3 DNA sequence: TGTGCCAGCAGCTTAGCGCAGGGCTTGCTTTATGGCTACACCTTC. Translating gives CASSLAQGLLYGYTF.

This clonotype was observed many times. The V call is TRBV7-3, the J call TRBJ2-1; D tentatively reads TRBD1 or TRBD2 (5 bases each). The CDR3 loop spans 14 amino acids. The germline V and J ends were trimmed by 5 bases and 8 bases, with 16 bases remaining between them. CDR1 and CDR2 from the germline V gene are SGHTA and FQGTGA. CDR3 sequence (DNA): TGTGCCAGCAGCCCCCGGGACCCACCCTATGAGCAGTTCTTC. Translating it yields CASSPRDPPYEQFF.

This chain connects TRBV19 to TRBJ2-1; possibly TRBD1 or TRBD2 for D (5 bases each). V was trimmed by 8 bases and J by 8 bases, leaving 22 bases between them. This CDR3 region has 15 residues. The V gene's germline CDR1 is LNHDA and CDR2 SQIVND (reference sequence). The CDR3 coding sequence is TGTGCCAGTCAACCGACTGGCAACCGGGGCGATGAGCAGTTCTTC. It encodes CASQPTGNRGDEQFF.

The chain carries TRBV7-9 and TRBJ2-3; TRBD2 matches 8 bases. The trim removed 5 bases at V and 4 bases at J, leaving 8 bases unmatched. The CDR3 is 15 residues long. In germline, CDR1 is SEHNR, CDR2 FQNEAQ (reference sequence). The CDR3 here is CASSLSTSAADTQYF. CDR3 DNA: TGTGCCAGCAGCCTTTCGACTAGCGCGGCAGATACGCAGTATTTT. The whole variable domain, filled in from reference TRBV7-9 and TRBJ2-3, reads DTGVSQNPRHKITKRGQNVTFRCDPISEHNRLYWYRQTLGQGPEFLTYFQNEAQLEKSRLLSDRFSAERPKGSFSTLEIQRTEQGDSAMYLCASSLSTSAADTQYFGPGTRLTVL.

In nucleotides, the CDR3 is TGTGCCAGCCTCACCCCCCTGGCTGGAAACACCATATATTTT. This translates into CASLTPLAGNTIYF. The chain couples TRBV6-6 to TRBJ1-3; no reliable D call. The germline gives CDR1 MNHNY, CDR2 SVGAGI (reference sequence). CDR3 length: 14 amino acids. The ends were cut back, 8 bases at V and 2 bases at J, with 13 bases in the middle.

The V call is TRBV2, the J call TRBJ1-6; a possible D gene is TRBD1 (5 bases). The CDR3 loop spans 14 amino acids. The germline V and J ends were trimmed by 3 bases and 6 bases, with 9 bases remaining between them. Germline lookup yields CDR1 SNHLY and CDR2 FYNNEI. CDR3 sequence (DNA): TGTGCCAGCAGTGACACAAGGGGTAATTCACCCCTCCACTTT. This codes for CASSDTRGNSPLHF. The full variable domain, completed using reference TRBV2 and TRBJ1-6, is EPEVTQTPSHQVTQMGQEVILRCVPISNHLYFYWYRQILGQKVEFLVSFYNNEISEKSEIFDDQFSVERPDGSNFTLKIRSTKLEDSAMYFCASSDTRGNSPLHFGNGTRLTVT.

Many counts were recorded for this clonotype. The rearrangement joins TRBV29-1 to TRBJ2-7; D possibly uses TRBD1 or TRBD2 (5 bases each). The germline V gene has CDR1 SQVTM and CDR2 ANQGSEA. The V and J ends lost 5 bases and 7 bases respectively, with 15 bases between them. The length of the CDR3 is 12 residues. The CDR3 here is CSVSVGTREQYF. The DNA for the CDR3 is TGCAGCGTTAGCGTGGGGACGAGGGAGCAGTACTTC.

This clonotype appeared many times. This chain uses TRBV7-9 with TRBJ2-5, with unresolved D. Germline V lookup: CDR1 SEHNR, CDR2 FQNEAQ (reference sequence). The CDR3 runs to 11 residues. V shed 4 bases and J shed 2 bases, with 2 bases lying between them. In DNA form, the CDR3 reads TGTGCCAGCAGCTCTCAAGAGACCCAGTACTTC. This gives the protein CASSSQETQYF.

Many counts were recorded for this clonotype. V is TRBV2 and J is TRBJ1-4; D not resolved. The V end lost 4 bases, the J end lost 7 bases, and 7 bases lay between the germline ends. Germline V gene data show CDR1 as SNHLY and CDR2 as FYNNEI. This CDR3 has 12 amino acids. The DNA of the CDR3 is TGTGCCAGCAGTGGAGTCAGTGAAAAACTGTTTTTT. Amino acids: CASSGVSEKLFF.

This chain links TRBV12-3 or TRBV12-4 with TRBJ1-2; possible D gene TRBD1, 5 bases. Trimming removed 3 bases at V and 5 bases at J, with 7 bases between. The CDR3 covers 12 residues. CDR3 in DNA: TGTGCCAGCAGTTTGACAGCTTATGGCTACACCTTC. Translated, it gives CASSLTAYGYTF.

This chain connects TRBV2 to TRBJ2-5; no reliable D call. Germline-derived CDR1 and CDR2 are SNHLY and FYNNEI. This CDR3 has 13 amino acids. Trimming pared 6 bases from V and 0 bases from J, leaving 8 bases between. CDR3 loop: CASSNSHQETQYF. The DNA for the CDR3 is TGTGCCAGCAGCAACAGCCACCAAGAGACCCAGTACTTC.

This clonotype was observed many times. The CDR3 region is CASSLFPQGDENIQYF. DNA for the CDR3: TGTGCCAGCAGCTTGTTCCCTCAGGGGGACGAAAACATTCAGTACTTC. The chain links TRBV7-9 to TRBJ2-4; 7 bases map to TRBD1. The J segment lost 5 bases and the V segment lost 3 bases, leaving 10 bases of the junction unmatched. The germline gives CDR1 SEHNR, CDR2 FQNEAQ (reference sequence). The CDR3 is 16 amino acids.

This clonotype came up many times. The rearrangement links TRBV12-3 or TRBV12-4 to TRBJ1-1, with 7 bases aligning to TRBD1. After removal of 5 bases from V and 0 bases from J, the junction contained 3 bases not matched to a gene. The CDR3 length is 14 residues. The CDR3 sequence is CASSPGTVNTEAFF. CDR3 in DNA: TGTGCCAGCAGTCCCGGGACAGTGAACACTGAAGCTTTCTTT.